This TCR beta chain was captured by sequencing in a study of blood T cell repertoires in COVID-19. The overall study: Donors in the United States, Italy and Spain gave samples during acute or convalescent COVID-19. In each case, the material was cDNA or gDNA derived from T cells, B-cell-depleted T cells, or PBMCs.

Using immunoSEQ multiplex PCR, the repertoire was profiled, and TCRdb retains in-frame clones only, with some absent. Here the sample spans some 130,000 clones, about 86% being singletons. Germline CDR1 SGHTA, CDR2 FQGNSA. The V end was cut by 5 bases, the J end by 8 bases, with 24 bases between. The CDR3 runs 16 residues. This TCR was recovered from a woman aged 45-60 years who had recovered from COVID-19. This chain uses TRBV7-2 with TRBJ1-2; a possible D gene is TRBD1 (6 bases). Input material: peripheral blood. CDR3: CASSVQTGMSYGGYTF. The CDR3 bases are TGTGCCAGCAGCGTGCAAACAGGGATGTCTTACGGCGGCTACACCTTC.